The 20 T cell receptor beta chains below were found in one sample sequenced in a study of OX40 agonist ivuxolimab in advanced cancers. Repertoires were generated with immunoSEQ multiplex PCR, while TCRdb's copy carries only in-frame clones and drops some. The sample records some 84,000 clones, roughly 90% being singletons. Specimen: CD4+ or CD8+ T cells sorted from blood, collected in a trial of the OX40 agonist ivuxolimab. The receptor source for this set is an adult with an advanced solid tumor such as melanoma, head and neck, liver or kidney cancer.

The J gene is TRBJ1-5, the V gene TRBV4-1; 7 nucleotides match TRBD1. V shed 4 bases and J 7 bases; nucleotides not matched to a gene: 7. Looked up from germline, CDR1 is MGHRA and CDR2 is YSYEKL. The CDR3 is 14 residues long. This CDR3 reads CASSPLAGGQPQHF. As DNA, the CDR3 is TGCGCCAGCAGCCCCCTTGCAGGGGGGCAGCCCCAGCATTTT.

CDR3 nucleotides: TGTGCCAGCAGCGCAACCGGGACAGGGGACGAGCAGTACTTC. This encodes CASSATGTGDEQYF. The J gene is TRBJ2-7, the V gene TRBV9; 10 bases align to TRBD1. Germline V gene sequence: CDR1 SGDLS, CDR2 YYNGEE. The CDR3 is 14 amino acids. The V gene end was trimmed by 3 bases and the J gene end by 5 bases; junction bases not matched to a gene: 5.

The CDR3: CASSQGARWYF. For the CDR3, the DNA is TGCGCCAGCAGCCAAGGGGCGAGGTGGTATTTT. The chain couples TRBV4-1 to TRBJ2-3, with D unclear. V lost 1 base to trimming and J lost 14 bases, with 10 bases between them. The CDR3 contains 11 residues. Germline V gene data show CDR1 as MGHRA and CDR2 as YSYEKL.

The CDR3 region is CASSLPGGETQYF. CDR3 coding DNA: TGCGCCAGCAGCTTGCCCGGGGGAGAGACCCAGTACTTC. This rearrangement joins TRBV5-1 to TRBJ2-5, with D possibly being TRBD2 (6 bases). From germline, CDR1 is SGHRS and CDR2 YFSETQ. V was cut by 1 base and J by 4 bases, with 8 bases left in between. The CDR3 length is 13 residues.

The gene calls are TRBV6-5 and TRBJ1-5, with a weak D call TRBD1 (5 bases). This CDR3 has 15 amino acids. Germline CDR1 and CDR2: MNHEY and SVGAGI. Trimming left V 5 bases short and J 3 bases short, with 14 bases between. CDR3 in amino acids: CASSRDDSLNQPQHF. The CDR3 nucleotides read TGTGCCAGCAGTCGGGACGACAGCCTCAATCAGCCCCAGCATTTT.

The chain is built from TRBV4-2 and TRBJ2-7; 12 nucleotides match TRBD2. This CDR3 has 16 amino acids. The ends lost 1 base at V and 1 base at J; junction bases unmatched: 2. Germline V gene data show CDR1 as LGHNA and CDR2 as YNFKEQ. The CDR3 region is CASSQGGLAGSYEQYF. In DNA form, the CDR3 reads TGTGCCAGCAGCCAAGGAGGACTAGCGGGGTCCTACGAGCAGTACTTC.

This chain joins TRBV13 and TRBJ2-1; D unresolved. Per the germline V gene, CDR1 is PRHDT and CDR2 is FYEKMQ (reference sequence). The CDR3 runs 13 residues. The ends were cut back, 1 base at V and 6 bases at J, with 7 bases in the middle. The CDR3 coding sequence is TGTGCCAGCAGCTTAGAAGCGTTCAATGAGCAGTTCTTC. It is translated as CASSLEAFNEQFF.

The chain is built from TRBV6-1 and TRBJ2-5; TRBD2 might be the D (5 bases). The CDR3 has 15 amino acids. Germline V gene data show CDR1 as MNHNS and CDR2 as SASEGT. V gave up 1 base and J gave up 7 bases, with 16 bases separating them. The CDR3 region is CASSEGSLAAWTQYF. The CDR3 coding sequence is TGTGCCAGCAGTGAAGGATCGCTAGCCGCGTGGACCCAGTACTTC.

The chain recombines TRBV11-2 with TRBJ1-1, with TRBD1 matching 8 bases. Trimming cost V 4 bases and J 4 bases; bases outside gene matches: 8. This CDR3 comprises 15 residues. Germline assignment: CDR1 SGHAT and CDR2 FQNNGV. The DNA for the CDR3 is TGTGCCAGCAGCTATGTCCAGGGGGCGAGCACTGAAGCTTTCTTT. Amino acids: CASSYVQGASTEAFF.

This clone has a single count. CDR3 sequence: CASSQRGGDETQYF. The CDR3 DNA sequence: TGCGCCAGCAGCCAGCGGGGGGGCGATGAGACCCAGTACTTC. The chain couples TRBV4-1 to TRBJ2-5; 9 bases map to TRBD2. The CDR3 has 14 residues. V gave up 3 bases and J gave up 5 bases; unmatched junction bases: 4. The germline gives CDR1 MGHRA, CDR2 YSYEKL.

V and J are TRBV9 and TRBJ2-2; TRBD2 is a possible D gene (6 bases). The V end was cut by 0 bases, the J end by 5 bases, with 11 bases between. This CDR3 has 15 residues. Germline V gene data show CDR1 as SGDLS and CDR2 as YYNGEE. Here the CDR3 DNA reads TGTGCCAGCAGCGTAGACGGGGGAAATACCGGGGAGCTGTTTTTT. It codes for CASSVDGGNTGELFF. The variable domain in full, with the rest retrieved from reference TRBV9 and TRBJ2-2, is DSGVTQTPKHLITATGQRVTLRCSPRSGDLSVYWYQQSLDQGLQFLIQYYNGEERAKGNILERFSAQQFPDLHSELNLSSLELGDSALYFCASSVDGGNTGELFFGEGSRLTVL.

The chain has TRBV5-4 and TRBJ2-5, with a weak D call TRBD1 (5 bases). Germline CDR1 reads SGHNT; CDR2 reads YYREEE (reference sequence). CDR3 length: 13 amino acids. V dropped 0 bases and J dropped 3 bases, with 6 bases sitting between them. CDR3 sequence (DNA): TGTGCCAGCAGCTTGGGGGGCGAAGAGACCCAGTACTTC. It translates to CASSLGGEETQYF. Complete variable domain (other parts from reference TRBV5-4 and TRBJ2-5): ETGVTQSPTHLIKTRGQQVTLRCSSQSGHNTVSWYQQALGQGPQFIFQYYREEENGRGNFPPRFSGLQFPNYSSELNVNALELDDSALYLCASSLGGEETQYFGPGTRLLVL.

About this clone itself: The same CDR3 can be traced to other DNA sequences in this sample. The chain carries TRBV19 and TRBJ2-7; 7 positions agree with TRBD1. J gave up 1 base and V 5 bases, and 5 bases lay outside the gene matches. The CDR3 sequence is 14 residues long. CDR1 LNHDA and CDR2 SQIVND come from the germline V gene (reference sequence). DNA of the CDR3: TGTGCCAGTAGTCCCGGGACAGCTTCCTACGAGCAGTACTTC. Protein product: CASSPGTASYEQYF.

The chain has TRBV7-9 and TRBJ2-3; D might be TRBD1 (6 bases). Trimming left V 2 bases short and J 2 bases short, with 14 bases between. The CDR3 runs to 16 residues. Per the germline V gene, CDR1 is SEHNR and CDR2 is FQNEAQ (reference sequence). In DNA form, the CDR3 reads TGTGCCAGCAGCTTAATCCCAGGGGTCGACACAGATACGCAGTATTTT. Its translation is CASSLIPGVDTDTQYF.

The V gene is TRBV9, the J gene TRBJ2-1, with D maybe TRBD1 (5 bases). The CDR3 totals 14 residues. Trimming stripped 0 bases from V and 4 bases from J, with 8 bases between. From germline, CDR1 is SGDLS and CDR2 YYNGEE. The CDR3 sequence: CASSVGGGYNEQFF. The CDR3 DNA reads TGTGCCAGCAGCGTAGGGGGCGGATACAATGAGCAGTTCTTC.

This chain connects TRBV11-3 to TRBJ2-7, with D maybe TRBD2 (6 bases). Trimming cost V 6 bases and J 6 bases, with 12 bases left between them. Germline assignment: CDR1 SGHNT and CDR2 YENEEA. This CDR3 has 12 residues. CDR3 in amino acids: CASSWDFSEQYF. The CDR3 DNA follows: TGTGCCAGCAGTTGGGACTTCTCCGAGCAGTACTTC.

This chain joins TRBV9 and TRBJ1-1; D uncertain. Germline V lookup: CDR1 SGDLS, CDR2 YYNGEE. V lost 4 bases, J lost 7 bases, and 11 bases lay in between. The CDR3 is made up of 12 amino acids. The CDR3 sequence: CASSSTHDEAFF. The CDR3 DNA follows: TGTGCCAGCAGCTCGACGCACGATGAAGCTTTCTTT.

This sequence joins TRBV7-9 and TRBJ2-1, with 12 nucleotides matching TRBD2. Germline V gene sequence: CDR1 SEHNR, CDR2 FQNEAQ (reference sequence). This CDR3 spans 16 amino acids. J gave up 7 bases and V 4 bases, and 8 bases lay outside the gene matches. The CDR3 region has the DNA TGTGCCAGCAGCTCTCCGGGACTAGCGGGTAGGAATGAGCAGTTCTTC. Amino acids: CASSSPGLAGRNEQFF.

The chain has TRBV19 and TRBJ1-2; D is perhaps TRBD1 (5 bases). Deletions cut 6 bases from V and 0 bases from J, with 20 bases between. The CDR3 length is 17 residues. The germline V gene has CDR1 LNHDA and CDR2 SQIVND (reference sequence). The CDR3 reads CASRSRGLLEANYGYTF. The CDR3 DNA reads as TGTGCCAGTAGGTCGAGGGGATTGCTCGAGGCTAACTATGGCTACACCTTC. The full variable domain, with the rest looked up from reference TRBV19 and TRBJ1-2, is DGGITQSPKYLFRKEGQNVTLSCEQNLNHDAMYWYRQDPGQGLRLIYYSQIVNDFQKGDIAEGYSVSREKKESFPLTVTSAQKNPTAFYLCASRSRGLLEANYGYTFGSGTRLTVV.

Comment on this clone: Other DNA sequences in this specimen translate into the identical CDR3. The rearrangement links TRBV27 to TRBJ2-1, with D uncertain. From germline, CDR1 is MNHEY and CDR2 SMNVEV (reference sequence). With 2 bases removed from V and 6 bases from J, the gap between germline ends came to 5 bases. The CDR3 consists of 12 residues. The DNA for the CDR3 is TGTGCCAGCAGTTTAATTGGCAATGAGCAGTTCTTC. This gives the protein CASSLIGNEQFF.